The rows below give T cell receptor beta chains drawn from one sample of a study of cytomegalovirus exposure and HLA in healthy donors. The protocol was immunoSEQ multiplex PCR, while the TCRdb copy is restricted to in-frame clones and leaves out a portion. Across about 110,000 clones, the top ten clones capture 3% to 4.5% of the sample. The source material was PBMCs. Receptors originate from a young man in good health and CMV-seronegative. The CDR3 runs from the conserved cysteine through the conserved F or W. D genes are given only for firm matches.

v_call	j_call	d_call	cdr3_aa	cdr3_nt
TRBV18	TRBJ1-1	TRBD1	CASSRDRGSTEAFF	TGTGCCAGCTCCCGCGACAGGGGGTCAACTGAAGCTTTCTTT
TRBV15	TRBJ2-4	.	CATRIGGGATGNIQYF	TGTGCCACCAGGATAGGTGGGGGGGCGACGGGAAACATTCAGTACTTC
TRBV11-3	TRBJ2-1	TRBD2	CASSPTSGADNEQFF	TGTGCCAGCAGCCCCACTAGCGGGGCCGACAATGAGCAGTTCTTC
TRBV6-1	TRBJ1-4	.	CASSVFAGFNEKLFF	TGTGCCAGCAGTGTTTTTGCAGGATTCAATGAAAAACTGTTTTTT
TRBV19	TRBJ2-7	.	CASSYRVNSYEQYF	TGTGCCAGTAGTTATCGGGTCAACTCCTACGAGCAGTACTTC
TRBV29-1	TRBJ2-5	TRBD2	CSVGGASGAGETQYF	TGCAGCGTTGGGGGGGCTAGCGGGGCTGGGGAGACCCAGTACTTC
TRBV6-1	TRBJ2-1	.	CASRAFRLWVNEQFF	TGTGCCAGCAGGGCCTTCAGGCTATGGGTCAATGAGCAGTTCTTC
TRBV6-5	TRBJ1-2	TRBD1	CASSRDRGTYGYTF	TGTGCCAGCAGCCGTGACAGGGGGACCTATGGCTACACCTTC
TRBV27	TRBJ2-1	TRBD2	CASSRLAEQFF	TGTGCCAGCAGTCGACTAGCGGAGCAGTTCTTC
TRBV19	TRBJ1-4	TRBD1	CASTGGHQISVDEKLFF	TGTGCCAGTACAGGGGGACATCAGATTTCCGTGGATGAAAAACTGTTTTTT
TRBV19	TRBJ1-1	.	CASSITMNTEAFF	TGTGCCAGTAGTATTACAATGAACACTGAAGCTTTCTTT
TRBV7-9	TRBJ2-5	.	CASTPGSETQYF	TGTGCCAGCACCCCGGGGTCGGAAACCCAGTACTTC
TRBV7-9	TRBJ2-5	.	CASSLASSETQYF	TGTGCCAGCAGCTTAGCTAGCTCGGAGACCCAGTACTTC
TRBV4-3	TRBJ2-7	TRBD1	CASSQDLTDRDGHEQYF	TGCGCCAGCAGCCAAGACCTTACTGACAGGGATGGCCACGAGCAGTACTTC
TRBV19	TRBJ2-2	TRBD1	CASSTGGAGAGELFF	TGTGCCAGTAGCACAGGGGGCGCGGGGGCCGGGGAGCTGTTTTTT
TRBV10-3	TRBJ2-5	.	CAISDSGIETQYF	TGTGCCATCAGTGACTCGGGGATCGAGACCCAGTACTTC
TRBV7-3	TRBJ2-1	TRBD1	CASSLMGQDNEQFF	TGTGCCAGCAGCTTAATGGGACAGGACAATGAGCAGTTCTTC
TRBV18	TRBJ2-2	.	CASSPRSGGTGELFF	TGTGCCAGCTCACCACGGTCGGGTGGCACCGGGGAGCTGTTTTTT
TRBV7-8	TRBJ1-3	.	CASSLGASGNTIYF	TGTGCCAGCAGCTTAGGGGCCTCTGGAAACACCATATATTTT
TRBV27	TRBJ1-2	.	CASSSLGAGGRDGYTF	TGTGCCAGCAGCTCCTTGGGGGCGGGGGGCAGGGATGGCTACACCTTC
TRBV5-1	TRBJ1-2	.	CASSFSGTVGYTF	TGCGCCAGCAGCTTTAGCGGGACGGTTGGCTACACCTTC
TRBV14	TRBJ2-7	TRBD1	CASSPRTGALYEQYF	TGTGCCAGCAGCCCTCGGACAGGGGCGCTTTACGAGCAGTACTTC
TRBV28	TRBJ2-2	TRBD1	CASSNQGAVGNGELFF	TGTGCCAGCAGTAACCAGGGGGCAGTGGGGAACGGGGAGCTGTTTTTT
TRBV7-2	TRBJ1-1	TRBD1	CASSLGQGMNTEAFF	TGTGCCAGCAGCTTAGGACAGGGGATGAACACTGAAGCTTTCTTT
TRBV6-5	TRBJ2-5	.	CASSYSAVETWETQYF	TGTGCCAGCAGTTACTCGGCGGTCGAGACTTGGGAGACCCAGTACTTC
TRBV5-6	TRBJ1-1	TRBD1	CASSFAQGDTEAFF	TGTGCCAGCAGCTTCGCTCAGGGGGACACTGAAGCTTTCTTT
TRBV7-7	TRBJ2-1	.	CASSLQLSYNEQFF	TGTGCCAGCAGCTTACAACTATCCTACAATGAGCAGTTCTTC